This entry is about one T cell receptor (beta chain). The clone's antigen remains unknown. One base away there is no much larger clone; base qualities are not given. The data derive from a study of shared clonotypes between healthy human individuals (dated by TCRdb to 2020 to 2022). Study-level background: A couple of women and three men aged 18 to 49 years were included in the cohort. Libraries were prepared and TCR repertoires were sequenced by different laboratories using diverse techniques, in order to increase sequencing depth and limit assay-specific biases. To estimate repertoire size and how much clonotypes are shared between individuals, the study performed deep sequencing of blood TCR repertoires from 4 to 6 healthy adults. For each donor, CD4 naive and CD4 memory were each given three plates, CD8 naive was given two plates, and CD8 memory was given one plate. Leukapheresis yielded between about 0.9 and 9.5 billion PBMCs per donor. The full study reports these points: Naive subsets generally had larger estimated clonotype richness than memory subsets did. Even with the large sequencing depth, rarefaction of the sorted-subset datasets indicated that sequencing was incomplete. Compared with non-shared clonotypes, the clonotypes found in all four sorted-subset donors had higher generation probabilities. Because the study included a small number of donors, the genetic and exposure-history diversity represented was limited. Pairwise subsampling led to the expectation that sequencing depth would affect the degree of clonotype sharing among donors. Only blood was sampled, and tissue TCR repertoires likely differ from those in blood. When a handful of donors were compared, the shared fraction of clonotypes was around 5% for naive CD4, more than 3% for naive CD8, 2.3% for memory CD4, and 0.4% for memory CD8.

TCR CDR3 regions were amplified from genomic DNA by multiplex PCR using the deep immunoSEQ assay. Genomic DNA extracted from each cell subset was distributed evenly over all wells of several immunoSEQ 96-well plates, and each plate served as one replicate. Each replicate PCR for sorted subsets received approximately 200 ng genomic DNA, equal to tens of thousands of T cell genomes. The purified libraries were quantified using a Qubit 3.0 fluorometer, sized with a Bioanalyzer 2100, and then quantified again using the KAPA Library Quantification kit. A separate single-read 150-cycle Illumina NextSeq 550 flow cell was used to sequence each immunoSEQ 96-well plate. On the study's bioinformatics: Because the immunoSEQ output included only junctional sequences and no quality scores, the filtering could not be the same as the filtering used for full-length reads. To assign V/J genes and CDR3, sequences were annotated using PyIR, a Python wrapper for IgBLAST v1.9, with IMGT germline references. Any read was removed if the V/J assignment was weak (E-value above 1e-6), the CDR3 was missing, or the read contained stop codons, out-of-frame junctions, or ambiguous translated residues. V3J clonotypes were defined by identical inferred V gene, J gene, and CDR3 amino acid sequence. Percentage overlap between repertoires was calculated by dividing the number of shared unique clonotypes by the size of the smaller repertoire. Three approaches were used to assess repertoire richness: RTK rarefaction, the Chao1 estimator, and Recon v2.1 estimates of unobserved clonotypes. Generation probabilities for all TCRbeta clonotypes obtained by the gDNA method from a handful of donors were computed using OLGA. Not all clones reach the TCRdb copy of this immuneACCESS table, which keeps in-frame sequences only. Checked studies attribute under half of the gap to unresolved V genes and leave the rest unexplained. V, J and clone size derive from that table, while D and trimming were established from the DNA sequence. The sample data list approximately 1.4 million clones, and 98% of these were observed just once. The top ten clonotypes cover roughly 0.42% of the sample.

The germline V gene sets CDR1 to LGHNA and CDR2 to YNFKEQ. The junction shows trimming of 1 base on V and 5 bases on J, plus 9 bases between the germline ends. The CDR3 numbers 13 residues from cysteine through phenylalanine. Only the CDR3 DNA is retained, 39 bases long and in frame from the first base. The donors were healthy, HIV-negative adults with no recently reported acute infections or vaccinations. Every donor was a Caucasian adult residing in Nashville, Tennessee, USA. Magnetic negative selection was used to enrich CD4+ T cells, after which naive cells were positively selected on CD45RA and the negative fraction became the memory subset. Blood was collected by leukapheresis, and PBMCs were isolated by Ficoll-Histopaque density gradient centrifugation and then cryopreserved in liquid nitrogen vapor phase. Purity and quantity of every magnetically sorted T cell population were checked by analytical flow cytometry. From each sorted fraction, genomic DNA was isolated and quantified by UV absorbance on a Nanodrop 2000c.

The chain is encoded by TRBV4-2 joined to TRBJ2-7, with the D gene too uncertain to name. Sequences were obtained from naive CD4+ T cells sorted from blood. In the paper's terms, the cell subset or site label means: CD45RA+ positively selected. The receptor was derived from a man aged 25-40 years in good health. The base sequence is TGTGCCAGCAGCCAAGTAGGGTACAACGAGCAGTACTTC. Its amino acids are CASSQVGYNEQYF.